Detailed here is one T cell receptor (beta chain). Its antigen is undetermined. This sample is part of a study of cytomegalovirus exposure and HLA in healthy donors. Overall study context: Among about 200 million T cells, an earlier analysis found 117 million unique TCR beta sequences.

The germline V gene encodes CDR1 SGDLS and CDR2 YYNGEE. The V segment lost 1 base and the J segment 2 bases; nucleotides outside the gene matches: 6. This CDR3 is built from 18 residues. This PCR relied on a set of 60 Vbeta primers and 13 Jbeta primers. Libraries were prepared by immunoSEQ multiplex PCR; TCRdb keeps only in-frame clonotypes and omits some of them. The profile shows about 160,000 clones, 84% of them singletons. Study-wide results and limits: Reports state that TCR beta sequences accurately predicted most subjects' HLA-A and HLA-B alleles. HLA alleles showed associations with roughly 17,000 TCR beta sequences in a later analysis, at a 0.05 false discovery rate. Later on, analysis showed that most CMV-associated TCR beta chains appeared to be HLA-restricted.

The chain has TRBV9 and TRBJ2-3; 14 positions match TRBD2. The source material was PBMCs. This receptor was taken from a man aged 18 to 29 in good health and CMV-seronegative. The chain's CDR3 is CASSVPTSGGALTDTQYF. The CDR3 DNA reads as TGTGCCAGCAGCGTACCGACTAGCGGGGGGGCCCTCACAGATACGCAGTATTTT.